The clone carrying this T cell receptor beta chain was recorded a few times. This entry is derived from a study of OX40 agonist ivuxolimab in advanced cancers. Clones were read by immunoSEQ multiplex PCR, and TCRdb kept only the in-frame ones, dropping some. This sample yields about 50,000 clones, of which 60% to 85% are seen a single time; under 2% belongs to the top ten. The cohort excluded patients with autoimmune disease history or systemic immunosuppression. At cycle 4 day 1, cycle 7 day 1, and baseline, blood was sampled. This sequence originates from an adult with an advanced solid tumor such as melanoma, head and neck, liver or kidney cancer. The sample consisted of CD4+ or CD8+ T cells sorted from blood, taken in a trial of the OX40 agonist ivuxolimab.

The CDR3 nucleotides are TGTGCCAGCTGGACAGGGGGTGATGAGCAGTTCTTC. Amino acid sequence: CASWTGGDEQFF. The genes are TRBV11-2 and TRBJ2-1, with TRBD1 matching over 10 bases. Germline CDR1 reads SGHAT; CDR2 reads FQNNGV. This CDR3 is 12 amino acids long. V shed 8 bases and J 8 bases; nucleotides not matched to a gene: 3. The variable domain in full, completed from reference TRBV11-2 and TRBJ2-1, reads EAGVAQSPRYKIIEKRQSVAFWCNPISGHATLYWYQQILGQGPKLLIQFQNNGVVDDSQLPKDRFSAERLKGVDSTLKIQPAKLEDSAVYLCASWTGGDEQFFGPGTRLTVL.